This T cell receptor (beta chain) was captured by sequencing in a study of cytomegalovirus exposure and HLA in healthy donors. Primers for the PCR totalled 60 Vbeta and 13 Jbeta. Measured with immunoSEQ multiplex PCR; TCRdb has only the in-frame clones, and not every one. This table has about 160,000 clones, 60% to 80% appearing once. The sample holds a few counts of this clone. Its cognate antigen is unknown. The junction does not match germline at one end; this may be a read error. This same CDR3 is encoded by further DNA sequences in the sample. Study-wide findings and caveats: More clonal expansion characterized HLA-associated TCR beta chains than equally common others in a later analysis.

Specimen: PBMCs. This TCR came from a young man in good health and CMV-seropositive.

CDR3 amino acids: CASSLVVVPNYGYTF. In DNA, the CDR3 is TGTGCCAGCAGCTTGGTCGTAGTCCCCAACTATGGCTACACCTTT. This chain connects TRBV5-6 to TRBJ1-2; D remains unclear. CDR3 size: 15 residues. Germline V gives CDR1 SGHDT, CDR2 YYEEEE.